This T cell receptor beta chain was retrieved from a study of neurological immune-mediated disorders. Trimming left V 9 bases short and J 4 bases short, with 16 bases between. Per germline, CDR1 SGHRS and CDR2 YFSETQ. The CDR3 consists of 13 residues. This clonotype was recorded at least ten times. The antigen remains unidentified. Study results and caveats: Neither clinical nor MRI features were found to be associated with the multiple sclerosis repertoire cluster. HTLV-1-associated myelopathy had the most TCR clonal expansion, while multiple sclerosis had the least, a level that fell below healthy controls.

By 5'RACE with 10-nucleotide random UMIs, the cDNA was made. The authors obtained over 170 million TCR-beta sequences from 15-18 subjects per sequencing run. MiXCR was run by TCRdb on the 5' RACE reads, yielding one entry per CDR3 protein. The table lists around 55,000 distinct CDR3 sequences, around 3.8% of them singletons, with around 2% in the top ten. Material for sequencing was CD4+ T cells from blood. This receptor was identified in a woman in her 40s with multiple sclerosis. This rearrangement joins TRBV5-1 to TRBJ1-1, with D tentatively TRBD1 (5 bases). CDR3 in amino acids: CATGTGTTTEAFF. CDR3 bases: TGCGCCACCGGCACCGGGACGACCACTGAAGCTTTCTTT.